This TCR beta chain was identified during a study of blood T cell repertoires in COVID-19. At the level of the study: Sites across the United States, Italy and Spain contributed samples from acute and convalescent COVID-19. Sources were T cells, B-cell-depleted T cells, or PBMCs; the material itself was cDNA or gDNA.

CDR1 and CDR2 (germline): KGHSH, LQKENI. There are 17 residues in the CDR3. The ends lost 6 bases at V and 3 bases at J; junction bases unmatched: 11. In the authors' workflow: Amplification from reference gene primers served as the basis for estimated nucleated cell counts. TCRdb's table, derived via immunoSEQ multiplex PCR, lists solely in-frame clones and lacks some. V, J and clone size reflect that table, while D and trimming were determined from the DNA. Found here are some 180,000 clones, approximately 90% of them singletons; the top ten hold 2% to 2.5%. The rearrangement uses TRBV18 and TRBJ1-1, with 12 positions matching TRBD1. This TCR came from a man between 45 and 60 years old who had recovered from COVID-19. The sequencing sample was made of peripheral blood. The CDR3 protein is CASSHGTGGRGYTEAFF. CDR3 bases: TGTGCCAGCTCGCACGGGACAGGGGGCCGGGGGTACACTGAAGCTTTCTTT.